This T cell receptor beta chain comes out of a study of cytomegalovirus exposure and HLA in healthy donors. Overall study findings and caveats: Later analysis identified several of the most significant clusters that appeared linked to common viral pathogens. One variant, a missense change in DCLRE1C, was linked in a later analysis to TCR beta V- and J-gene trimming. Reports state that TCR beta sequences accurately predicted most subjects' HLA-A and HLA-B alleles.

A note on this clone: Its matching antigen is unknown.

Germline lookup yields CDR1 SNHLY and CDR2 FYNNEI. J was trimmed by 1 base and V by 6 bases; bases with no gene match: 6. The CDR3 contains 16 residues. Vbeta (60) and Jbeta (13) primers were used in the PCR. TCRdb keeps only in-frame clones here, not all; method: immunoSEQ multiplex PCR. The table lists roughly 130,000 clones, 75% to 85% of them singletons, with 3% to 4% in the top ten. The sequence came from a male donor in good health and CMV-seronegative. The sequenced sample consisted of PBMCs. The chain combines TRBV2 with TRBJ1-4; 9 positions match TRBD1. CDR3 DNA sequence: TGTGCCAGCAGGGTGACAGGGGGAAAAACTAATGAAAAACTGTTTTTT. It yields the protein CASRVTGGKTNEKLFF.